The next 30 T cell receptor beta chains were all read from a single sample in a study of cytomegalovirus exposure and HLA in healthy donors. The PCR was carried out with 60 Vbeta primers and 13 Jbeta primers. Assay: immunoSEQ multiplex PCR; the TCRdb copy retains only in-frame clones and omits some. The table shows about 140,000 clones, with about 80% occurring only once. The sequencing input was PBMCs. The receptors shown here come from a woman between 40 and 50 years old in good health and CMV-seronegative.

Notes on this clone: Its ends do not fully match the called genes, so a read error is possible. This rearrangement joins TRBV7-9 to TRBJ2-2; tentatively, D is TRBD1 (6 bases). The CDR3 totals 11 residues. CDR1 SEHNR and CDR2 FQNEAQ come from the germline V gene (reference sequence). The DNA of the CDR3 is TGTTCCAGCAGCGTAGGGACACGGCTGTTTTTT. Its protein product is CSSSVGTRLFF.

Remarks on this clone: The junction does not match germline at one end; this may be a read error. The chain carries TRBV5-1 and TRBJ2-6; 7 nucleotides agree with TRBD2. Germline V lookup: CDR1 SGHRS, CDR2 YFSETQ. The CDR3 contains 18 residues. The CDR3 loop is CASSLGRGEKIGANGLTF. In nucleotides, the CDR3 is TGCGCCAGCAGCTTAGGACGGGGGGAAAAGATCGGGGCCAACGGCCTGACTTTC. Together with reference TRBV5-1 and TRBJ2-6, the CDR3 gives the full variable domain: KAGVTQTPRYLIKTRGQQVTLSCSPISGHRSVSWYQQTPGQGLQFLFEYFSETQRNKGNFPGRFSGRQFSNSRSEMNVSTLELGDSALYLCASSLGRGEKIGANGLTFGAGSRLTVL.

The chain recombines TRBV27 with TRBJ2-7, with D possibly being TRBD1 (6 bases). CDR3 size: 15 residues. Per the germline V gene, CDR1 is MNHEY and CDR2 is SMNVEV (reference sequence). Between the trimmed V and J ends, which lost 5 bases and 4 bases, there was a span of 18 bases. The CDR3 DNA sequence: TGTGCCAGCAGTGGGAGACAGGCCGGCTTGTACGAGCAGTACTTC. It codes for CASSGRQAGLYEQYF.

The genes are TRBV6-5 and TRBJ1-6; D unresolved. The CDR3 is 13 residues long. The V and J ends lost 6 bases and 10 bases respectively, with 13 bases between them. Per germline, CDR1 MNHEY and CDR2 SVGAGI. The CDR3 region is CASRYLEGSPLHF. The CDR3 DNA sequence: TGTGCCAGCAGGTATCTAGAGGGCTCACCCCTCCACTTT.

CDR3 in amino acids: CAISTRGGTTDTQYF. The CDR3 region has the DNA TGTGCCATCAGTACGCGGGGGGGTACGACAGATACGCAGTATTTT. The chain employs TRBV10-3 and TRBJ2-3; 9 bases match TRBD2. Germline values: CDR1 ENHRY, CDR2 SYGVKD. CDR3 length: 15 amino acids. J gave up 3 bases and V 5 bases, and 6 bases lay outside the gene matches.

The chain joins TRBV10-3 to TRBJ1-1, with D hard to call. Germline V CDR1 and CDR2: ENHRY, SYGVKD. The V end lost 3 bases, the J end lost 7 bases, and 9 bases lay between the germline ends. The CDR3 spans 12 residues. CDR3 protein: CAISEEADEAFF. In DNA, the CDR3 is TGTGCCATCAGTGAAGAGGCGGATGAAGCTTTCTTT.

This clone was seen only a few times. The chain carries TRBV19 and TRBJ1-5, with D perhaps TRBD1 (5 bases). Germline assignment: CDR1 LNHDA and CDR2 SQIVND (reference sequence). There are 14 residues in the CDR3. Trimming stripped 10 bases from V and 0 bases from J, with 13 bases between. The CDR3 loop reads CATLGGNSNQPQHF. For the CDR3, the DNA is TGTGCCACCCTCGGGGGGAATAGCAATCAGCCCCAGCATTTT.

This clone was found once. The rearrangement links TRBV19 to TRBJ1-3; D is uncertain. CDR1 and CDR2 from the germline V gene are LNHDA and SQIVND (reference sequence). V lost 5 bases and J lost 2, with 13 bases in between. The CDR3 extends over 15 amino acids. CDR3 amino acids: CASSWAGTTGNTIYF. Here the CDR3 DNA reads TGTGCCAGTAGTTGGGCGGGAACTACTGGAAACACCATATATTTT.

The chain couples TRBV19 to TRBJ2-1; TRBD2 aligns across 7 bases. The germline V gene encodes CDR1 LNHDA and CDR2 SQIVND (reference sequence). V gave up 3 bases and J gave up 5 bases; unmatched junction bases: 7. The CDR3 spans 15 residues. CDR3 protein: CASSMGAGPNNEQFF. The CDR3 bases are TGTGCCAGTAGTATGGGAGCGGGACCCAACAATGAGCAGTTCTTC.

The table lists this clone with a few counts. The rearrangement joins TRBV7-9 to TRBJ1-3; D remains unclear. The CDR3 totals 15 residues. The germline CDR1 and CDR2 sequences are SEHNR and FQNEAQ (reference sequence). V was shortened by 1 base and J by 0 bases, with 7 bases between the two germline ends. The CDR3 bases are TGTGCCAGCAGCTTAGTTGGGCTCTCTGGAAACACCATATATTTT. It encodes CASSLVGLSGNTIYF.

The gene calls are TRBV4-3 and TRBJ2-3; 9 nucleotides line up with TRBD2. Per germline, CDR1 LGHNA and CDR2 YSLEER. The CDR3 is 16 amino acids. V gave up 0 bases and J gave up 5 bases; unmatched junction bases: 6. This CDR3 reads CASSQDRREGIDTQYF. CDR3 DNA: TGCGCCAGCAGCCAAGATCGGCGGGAGGGCATAGATACGCAGTATTTT.

This sequence joins TRBV7-8 and TRBJ2-2, with 8 bases matching TRBD1. With V trimmed by 5 bases and J by 0 bases, 5 bases remained unmatched. The CDR3 extends over 16 amino acids. The germline gives CDR1 SGHVS, CDR2 FQNEAQ. The CDR3 is CASSQGTGANTGELFF. CDR3 sequence (DNA): TGTGCCAGCAGCCAGGGGACAGGAGCGAACACCGGGGAGCTGTTTTTT.

The J gene is TRBJ2-1, the V gene TRBV11-3; D gene ambiguous. CDR3 length: 13 amino acids. Germline-derived CDR1 and CDR2 are SGHNT and YENEEA. Deletions cut 3 bases from V and 5 bases from J, with 8 bases between. The CDR3 sequence is CASSFDTHNEQFF. The CDR3 DNA sequence: TGTGCCAGCAGCTTCGACACACACAATGAGCAGTTCTTC.

There are a few counts of this clone. This sequence joins TRBV27 and TRBJ1-2; D may be TRBD1 (6 bases). The CDR3 covers 15 residues. Trimming pared 5 bases from V and 0 bases from J, leaving 13 bases between. Germline V gene data show CDR1 as MNHEY and CDR2 as SMNVEV (reference sequence). CDR3 sequence reads: CASSSGGRTNYGYTF. The CDR3 nucleotides read TGTGCCAGCAGTAGCGGGGGCAGGACTAACTATGGCTACACCTTC.

This chain uses TRBV11-1 with TRBJ2-6; 10 nucleotides line up with TRBD1. CDR1 SGHAT and CDR2 FQDESV come from the germline V gene (reference sequence). V was pared by 6 bases and J by 0 bases, with 8 bases of the junction left unmatched. The length of the CDR3 is 18 residues. DNA of the CDR3: TGTGCCAGCAGTCTTCCGGGACAGGGGATCTCTGGGGCCAACGTCCTGACTTTC. Its protein product is CASSLPGQGISGANVLTF.

Remarks on this clone: The sample has other DNA sequences that encode this CDR3 too. The J gene is TRBJ1-5, the V gene TRBV7-8, with 7 bases lining up with TRBD1. This CDR3 is 14 amino acids long. The V segment lost 5 bases and the J segment 3 bases; nucleotides outside the gene matches: 4. Germline CDR1 is SGHVS and CDR2 is FQNEAQ. CDR3 nucleotide sequence: TGTGCCAGCAGCCTTACAGGGGTCAATCAGCCCCAGCATTTT. Amino acid sequence: CASSLTGVNQPQHF.

Written as DNA, the CDR3 is TGTGCCAGCAGCTTGAACGGGGGGAACTATGGCTACACCTTC. Protein product: CASSLNGGNYGYTF. J is TRBJ1-2 and V is TRBV5-6; D perhaps matches TRBD1 (5 bases). The V end lost 1 base, the J end lost 2 bases, and 9 bases lay between the germline ends. Germline V gene sequence: CDR1 SGHDT, CDR2 YYEEEE. The CDR3 runs 14 residues.

This clone showed up just a few times. Here the CDR3 DNA reads TGCGCCAGCAGCCAAGATCTCCCCTACACAGTAACCGGGGAGCTGTTTTTT. This sequence encodes CASSQDLPYTVTGELFF. The chain has TRBV4-3 and TRBJ2-2; D gene uncertain. This CDR3 contains 17 residues. Germline values: CDR1 LGHNA, CDR2 YSLEER. Trimming pared 0 bases from V and 5 bases from J, leaving 16 bases between.

This chain connects TRBV7-2 to TRBJ1-2; 7 bases line up with TRBD1. Germline CDR1 and CDR2: SGHTA and FQGNSA. J lost 4 bases, V lost 4 bases, and 3 bases had no gene match. The CDR3 has 13 amino acids. The CDR3 reads CASSWDRGYGYTF. CDR3 sequence (DNA): TGTGCCAGCAGCTGGGACAGAGGCTATGGCTACACCTTC.

This rearrangement joins TRBV19 to TRBJ2-2; D gene unclear. The CDR3 loop spans 15 amino acids. Trimming removed 5 bases from V and 2 bases from J, with 12 bases in between. The germline gives CDR1 LNHDA, CDR2 SQIVND (reference sequence). DNA of the CDR3: TGTGCCAGTAGTGCCGGAGCAGCAAACACCGGGGAGCTGTTTTTT. It is translated as CASSAGAANTGELFF. Full variable domain (missing parts from reference TRBV19 and TRBJ2-2): DGGITQSPKYLFRKEGQNVTLSCEQNLNHDAMYWYRQDPGQGLRLIYYSQIVNDFQKGDIAEGYSVSREKKESFPLTVTSAQKNPTAFYLCASSAGAANTGELFFGEGSRLTVL.

The chain carries TRBV27 and TRBJ2-1; TRBD2 aligns across 7 bases. Germline V gene sequence: CDR1 MNHEY, CDR2 SMNVEV (reference sequence). CDR3 length: 16 amino acids. V was pared by 5 bases and J by 0 bases, with 7 bases of the junction left unmatched. The CDR3 loop reads CASSTSGLYSYNEQFF. CDR3 in DNA: TGTGCCAGCAGTACCTCGGGACTATACTCCTACAATGAGCAGTTCTTC.

V usage is TRBV28 and J usage is TRBJ1-2; TRBD1 agrees at 12 bases. After removal of 4 bases from V and 4 bases from J, the junction contained 10 bases not matched to a gene. The CDR3 is 17 amino acids. CDR1 and CDR2 from the germline V gene are MDHEN and SYDVKM. The CDR3 is CASSSRGQGARGYGYTF. For the CDR3, the DNA is TGTGCCAGCAGTTCGAGGGGACAGGGGGCGCGGGGCTATGGCTACACCTTC.

The chain uses TRBV27 and TRBJ2-7; D unclear. Trimming took off 3 bases at V and 0 bases at J, with 12 bases between the two ends. This CDR3 spans 15 amino acids. Germline assignment: CDR1 MNHEY and CDR2 SMNVEV (reference sequence). CDR3 in DNA: TGTGCCAGCAGTTTTGGCAGGCTAAGCTCCTACGAGCAGTACTTC. This sequence encodes CASSFGRLSSYEQYF.

The gene calls are TRBV27 and TRBJ2-6, with no clear D. V lost 8 bases and J lost 0, with 8 bases in between. Germline V gene data show CDR1 as MNHEY and CDR2 as SMNVEV (reference sequence). The CDR3 runs to 14 residues. CDR3 sequence: CASQLSSGANVLTF. DNA of the CDR3: TGTGCCAGCCAACTGAGCTCTGGGGCCAACGTCCTGACTTTC.

This chain connects TRBV2 to TRBJ2-2; TRBD1 matches 8 bases. The CDR3 contains 15 residues. V gave up 5 bases and J gave up 5 bases; unmatched junction bases: 7. Germline lookup yields CDR1 SNHLY and CDR2 FYNNEI. CDR3 loop: CASSPDRVETGELFF. DNA of the CDR3: TGTGCCAGCAGTCCGGACAGGGTCGAAACCGGGGAGCTGTTTTTT.

V usage is TRBV2 and J usage is TRBJ1-5; the D is unclear. The V end was cut by 7 bases, the J end by 0 bases, with 7 bases between. The CDR3 sequence is 13 residues long. Per the germline V gene, CDR1 is SNHLY and CDR2 is FYNNEI. In DNA, the CDR3 is TGTGCCAGCACCGCCTATAGCAATCAGCCCCAGCATTTT. Its protein is CASTAYSNQPQHF.

This chain joins TRBV28 and TRBJ1-4; D gene uncertain. The CDR3 loop spans 14 amino acids. Germline-derived CDR1 and CDR2 are MDHEN and SYDVKM. V was trimmed by 6 bases and J by 0 bases, leaving 8 bases between them. Written as DNA, the CDR3 is TGTGCCAGCAGCGACACGGCAACTAATGAAAAACTGTTTTTT. It is translated as CASSDTATNEKLFF.

The rearrangement joins TRBV30 to TRBJ2-7, with D maybe TRBD1 (6 bases). The germline gives CDR1 GTSNPN, CDR2 SVGIG (reference sequence). This CDR3 has 15 residues. Trimming cost V 4 bases and J 3 bases, with 19 bases left between them. This CDR3 reads CAWTTDRQDVYEQYF. CDR3 in DNA: TGTGCCTGGACAACCGATCGACAGGACGTCTACGAGCAGTACTTC.

The genes are TRBV27 and TRBJ2-2; TRBD1 might be the D (5 bases). V was clipped by 3 bases and J by 6 bases, with 8 bases between them. The CDR3 consists of 13 residues. Germline V gives CDR1 MNHEY, CDR2 SMNVEV (reference sequence). CDR3 amino acids: CASSFRGSGELFF. CDR3 bases: TGTGCCAGCAGTTTTAGGGGATCCGGGGAGCTGTTTTTT.

V and J are TRBV19 and TRBJ2-1; D might be TRBD1 (6 bases). V shed 10 bases and J shed 5 bases, with 12 bases lying between them. Germline V gives CDR1 LNHDA, CDR2 SQIVND (reference sequence). The CDR3 has 12 residues. CDR3 coding DNA: TGTGCCACCGAGGACAGTAACAATGAGCAGTTCTTC. Encoded protein: CATEDSNNEQFF. Variable domain in full (rest from reference TRBV19 and TRBJ2-1): DGGITQSPKYLFRKEGQNVTLSCEQNLNHDAMYWYRQDPGQGLRLIYYSQIVNDFQKGDIAEGYSVSREKKESFPLTVTSAQKNPTAFYLCATEDSNNEQFFGPGTRLTVL.